This T cell receptor (beta chain) was identified in a study of blood T cell repertoires in COVID-19. On the study more broadly: Researchers got acute and convalescent COVID-19 samples from the United States, Italy and Spain. The cDNA or gDNA used as material had been derived from T cells, B-cell-depleted T cells, or PBMCs.

In the original analysis: Amplification with reference gene primers provided the estimates of nucleated cell counts. Assay used: immunoSEQ multiplex PCR; TCRdb lists only in-frame clones, some missing. The DNA gave D and trimming, while V, J and clone size come from that table. This table has about 94,000 clones, roughly 84% appearing once. CDR3 size: 13 residues. V shed 8 bases and J 6 bases; nucleotides not matched to a gene: 7. The germline V gene has CDR1 SQVTM and CDR2 ANQGSEA. This clone was recorded only once. The receptor was derived from a man aged 55 to 70 with acute or convalescent COVID-19. The chain joins TRBV29-1 to TRBJ2-1; TRBD1 matches at 10 bases. Sequenced input: peripheral blood. The CDR3 reads CSQRQGAFNEQFF. The CDR3, as DNA: TGCAGCCAAAGACAGGGGGCTTTCAATGAGCAGTTCTTC.